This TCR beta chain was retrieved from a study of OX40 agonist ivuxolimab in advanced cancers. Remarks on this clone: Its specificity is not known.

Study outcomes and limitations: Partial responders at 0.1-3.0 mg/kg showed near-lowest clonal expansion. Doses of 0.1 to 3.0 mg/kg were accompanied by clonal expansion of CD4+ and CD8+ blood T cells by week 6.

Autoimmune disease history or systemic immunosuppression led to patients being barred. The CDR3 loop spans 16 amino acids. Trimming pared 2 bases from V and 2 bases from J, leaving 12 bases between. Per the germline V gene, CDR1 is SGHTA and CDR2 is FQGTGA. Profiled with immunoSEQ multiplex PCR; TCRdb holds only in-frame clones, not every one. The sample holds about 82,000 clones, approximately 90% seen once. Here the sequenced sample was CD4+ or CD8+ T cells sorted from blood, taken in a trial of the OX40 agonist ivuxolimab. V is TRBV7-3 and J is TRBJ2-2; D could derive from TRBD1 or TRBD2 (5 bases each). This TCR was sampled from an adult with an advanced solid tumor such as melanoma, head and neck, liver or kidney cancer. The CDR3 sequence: CASSLWGTSNTGELFF. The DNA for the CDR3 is TGTGCCAGCAGCTTATGGGGGACCAGCAACACCGGGGAGCTGTTTTTT.